This TCR beta chain originates from a study of cytomegalovirus exposure and HLA in healthy donors. This clone came up once. Its antigen is still unknown. The PCR ran on 60 Vbeta and 13 Jbeta primers. The table came from immunoSEQ multiplex PCR; TCRdb's copy has only in-frame clones and leaves some out. The table lists roughly 240,000 clones, 82% of them singletons, with around 5% in the top ten. CDR3 length equals 16 residues. Germline CDR1 reads SGHRS; CDR2 reads YFSETQ. Trimming at V came to 5 bases and at J to 6 bases, leaving 12 bases not matched to a gene. Study observations and caveats: Presence/absence comparisons presumed near-even sequencing depth among donors. Common viral pathogens seemed to be connected with several of the most significant clusters, according to a later analysis.

This TCR came from a woman in her thirties or forties in good health and CMV-seropositive. Material for sequencing was PBMCs. The rearrangement links TRBV5-1 to TRBJ2-1; TRBD1 agrees at 9 bases. CDR3 sequence (DNA): TGCGCCAGCAGGTCACGGCCGGGACAGGGTGCCAATGAGCAGTTCTTC. It specifies CASRSRPGQGANEQFF.